One sample yielded the 20 T cell receptor beta chains listed below, sequenced in a study of blood T cell repertoires in COVID-19. The table came from immunoSEQ multiplex PCR; TCRdb's copy has only in-frame clones and leaves some out. This sample carries over 400,000 clones, 80% to 90% of them seen once, and the ten largest clones take almost 1.5%. Sample: peripheral blood. The receptors derive from a woman aged 25 to 39 with active or convalescent COVID-19.

The chain recombines TRBV25-1 with TRBJ2-7, with a tentative D call TRBD2 (5 bases). Trimming cost V 0 bases and J 7 bases, with 13 bases left between them. Germline V gene data show CDR1 as MGHDK and CDR2 as SYGVNS. The CDR3 runs to 14 residues. This CDR3 reads CASSEYGETLEQYF. The CDR3 nucleotides are TGTGCCAGCAGTGAATACGGGGAGACTTTGGAGCAGTACTTC.

This clone was detected only a few times. The rearrangement links TRBV6-5 to TRBJ2-7, with 8 nucleotides matching TRBD1. This CDR3 region has 12 residues. V gave up 10 bases and J gave up 6 bases; unmatched junction bases: 8. Germline CDR1 and CDR2: MNHEY and SVGAGI. As DNA, the CDR3 is TGTGCCAAGGACAGGGTTTCTTGCGAGCAGTACTTC. Its translation is CAKDRVSCEQYF.

The rearrangement joins TRBV9 to TRBJ2-3; 8 bases match TRBD2. The CDR3 sequence is 15 residues long. CDR1 and CDR2 from the germline V gene are SGDLS and YYNGEE. The V and J ends lost 4 bases and 4 bases, in that order; junction bases with no gene match: 8. CDR3 in amino acids: CASSKGLAEADTQYF. Here the CDR3 DNA reads TGTGCCAGCAGCAAAGGACTAGCTGAGGCAGATACGCAGTATTTT. Using reference TRBV9 and TRBJ2-3 for the parts outside the CDR3, the full variable domain is DSGVTQTPKHLITATGQRVTLRCSPRSGDLSVYWYQQSLDQGLQFLIQYYNGEERAKGNILERFSAQQFPDLHSELNLSSLELGDSALYFCASSKGLAEADTQYFGPGTRLTVL.

The chain uses TRBV4-1 and TRBJ1-1, with a possible D match to TRBD1 (5 bases). The CDR3 sequence is 14 residues long. The V end was cut by 1 base, the J end by 4 bases, with 10 bases between. Looked up from germline, CDR1 is MGHRA and CDR2 is YSYEKL. CDR3 amino acids: CASSQAPGGTEAFF. DNA of the CDR3: TGCGCCAGCAGCCAAGCCCCGGGGGGCACTGAAGCTTTCTTT.

This chain connects TRBV21-1 to TRBJ2-1; the table gives TRBD2 as D, unverified against the DNA. TRBV21-1 corresponds to a pseudogene. The CDR3 has 18 amino acids. CDR3: CASSNSVRAGPSYNEQFF. The CDR3 region has the DNA TGTGCCAGCAGCAATAGTGTTAGAGCGGGACCTTCCTACAATGAGCAGTTCTTC.

J is TRBJ1-4 and V is TRBV2; 8 bases fit TRBD1. The CDR3 is made up of 14 amino acids. V gave up 6 bases and J gave up 3 bases; unmatched junction bases: 3. The germline CDR1 and CDR2 sequences are SNHLY and FYNNEI. In DNA, the CDR3 is TGTGCCAGCAGGCGGGACAGGTCTAATGAAAAACTGTTTTTT. Protein: CASRRDRSNEKLFF.

The chain carries TRBV5-6 and TRBJ2-7; 11 nucleotides agree with TRBD2. Germline assignment: CDR1 SGHDT and CDR2 YYEEEE. The CDR3 covers 14 residues. V gave up 6 bases and J gave up 2 bases; unmatched junction bases: 4. The CDR3 coding sequence is TGTGCCAGCACTAGACTAGCGGGAACCTACGAGCAGTACTTC. Amino acid sequence: CASTRLAGTYEQYF.

The V gene is TRBV27, the J gene TRBJ1-1; TRBD1 matches at 8 bases. V shed 4 bases and J 3 bases; nucleotides not matched to a gene: 13. Germline V gene lookup returns CDR1 MNHEY and CDR2 SMNVEV (reference sequence). The CDR3 is 17 residues long. CDR3 residues: CASSSLYGQGSYTEAFF. Here the CDR3 DNA reads TGTGCCAGCAGTTCACTATACGGACAGGGATCGTACACTGAAGCTTTCTTT.

V gene TRBV30 combines with J gene TRBJ1-5; 7 nucleotides align to TRBD1. The length of the CDR3 is 15 residues. Per germline, CDR1 GTSNPN and CDR2 SVGIG (reference sequence). The ends lost 3 bases at V and 1 base at J; junction bases unmatched: 6. The CDR3 DNA reads as TGTGCCTGGAGCGAGGGGGCAATAAGCAATCAGCCCCAGCATTTT. Residues: CAWSEGAISNQPQHF.

This clone was detected only once. The chain has TRBV30 and TRBJ1-1; D is unresolved. V lost 2 bases, J lost 4 bases, and 11 bases lay in between. Germline V gene lookup returns CDR1 GTSNPN and CDR2 SVGIG (reference sequence). CDR3 length equals 13 residues. Here the CDR3 DNA reads TGTGCCTGGAGTCGGCCGAGCGGCACTGAAGCTTTCTTT. This encodes CAWSRPSGTEAFF.

The gene calls are TRBV10-1 and TRBJ2-5, with TRBD2 matching over 13 bases. Germline CDR1 WNHNN, CDR2 SYGVQD (reference sequence). The CDR3 contains 17 residues. The ends lost 10 bases at V and 1 base at J; junction bases unmatched: 12. The CDR3 spells CATGDGLAGARQETQYF. The DNA for the CDR3 is TGCGCCACCGGGGACGGACTAGCGGGGGCTCGCCAAGAGACCCAGTACTTC.

The chain carries TRBV15 and TRBJ2-4, with D possibly matching TRBD2 (5 bases). Trimming removed 0 bases from V and 0 bases from J, with 6 bases in between. Per the germline V gene, CDR1 is LNHNV and CDR2 is YYDKDF (reference sequence). This CDR3 contains 15 residues. The CDR3: CATSRDREAKNIQYF. CDR3 coding DNA: TGTGCCACCAGCAGAGATCGGGAAGCCAAAAACATTCAGTACTTC.

This clone was found a few times. V and J are TRBV4-2 and TRBJ2-7, with 10 nucleotides matching TRBD2. Germline V CDR1 and CDR2: LGHNA, YNFKEQ. CDR3 size: 15 residues. V shed 3 bases, J shed 3 bases, and the junction held 5 bases outside the gene matches. Here the CDR3 reads CASSHLAGEGYEQYF. CDR3 coding DNA: TGTGCCAGCAGCCACCTAGCGGGAGAAGGCTACGAGCAGTACTTC.

The V call is TRBV5-1, the J call TRBJ2-1; TRBD2 agrees at 13 bases. CDR3 length: 19 amino acids. The germline gives CDR1 SGHRS, CDR2 YFSETQ. Trimming at V came to 5 bases and at J to 0 bases, leaving 11 bases not matched to a gene. The CDR3 here is CASRDGLAGDTSSYNEQFF. The CDR3 DNA sequence: TGCGCCAGCAGGGATGGACTAGCGGGAGATACAAGCTCCTACAATGAGCAGTTCTTC.

The chain carries TRBV7-9 and TRBJ2-5, with TRBD2 matching 7 bases. V shed 5 bases, J shed 5 bases, and the junction held 8 bases outside the gene matches. CDR3 length: 14 residues. The germline V gene has CDR1 SEHNR and CDR2 FQNEAQ (reference sequence). CDR3 in DNA: TGTGCCAGCAGCGCAAGACTAGCCGGGGAGACCCAGTACTTC. This sequence encodes CASSARLAGETQYF.

In its sample, this clone was seen once. This sequence joins TRBV2 and TRBJ2-2, with 10 bases lining up with TRBD1. V lost 4 bases, J lost 1 base, and 3 bases stayed unmatched. The CDR3 runs to 16 residues. Germline V CDR1 and CDR2: SNHLY, FYNNEI. The CDR3 region has the DNA TGTGCCAGCAGTGGACAGGGGGCGAAGAACACCGGGGAGCTGTTTTTT. Encoded protein: CASSGQGAKNTGELFF.

As DNA, the CDR3 is TGTGCCAGCAGCCAAGGGGGAGGAAGGATCCAGCATTTT. Protein product: CASSQGGGRIQHF. The chain employs TRBV3-1 (or the pseudogene TRBV3-2) and TRBJ1-5; D uncertain. With 1 base removed from V and 12 bases from J, the gap between germline ends came to 13 bases. Germline CDR1 and CDR2: LGHDT and YNNKEL (reference sequence). This CDR3 comprises 13 residues.

This chain connects TRBV5-1 to TRBJ2-1; the match to TRBD1 covers 8 bases. Germline V CDR1 and CDR2: SGHRS, YFSETQ. Trimming removed 4 bases from V and 5 bases from J; junction bases left unmatched: 5. The CDR3 sequence is 14 residues long. CDR3 bases: TGCGCCAGCAGCCCGCGGACAGGGAACAATGAGCAGTTCTTC. Encoded protein: CASSPRTGNNEQFF.

This clone turned up a few times. The CDR3 DNA follows: TGTGCCAGCAGCTTACAGGGAGTGAGTAGCTATGGCTACACCTTC. It codes for CASSLQGVSSYGYTF. J is TRBJ1-2 and V is TRBV5-8; a possible D gene is TRBD1 (6 bases). The CDR3 length is 15 residues. Trimming removed 2 bases at V and 4 bases at J, with 15 bases between. Germline CDR1 SGHTS, CDR2 YDEGEE.

The rearrangement uses TRBV14 and TRBJ1-2, with D possibly TRBD1 on 5 matching bases. V gave up 5 bases and J gave up 3 bases, with 13 bases separating them. The germline V gene encodes CDR1 SGHDN and CDR2 FVKESK. The CDR3 covers 14 residues. The CDR3 DNA is TGTGCCAGCAGCGAGTTGGGCAGGGACTATGGCTACACCTTC. Encoded protein: CASSELGRDYGYTF.